Reported below is one T cell receptor (beta chain). Its antigen is still unknown. The template used for profiling TCR beta VDJ and CDR3 was genomic DNA. TCRdb re-called the reads with MiXCR, one entry per CDR3 protein. The profile shows about 140,000 distinct CDR3 sequences, around two fifths of them singletons. The CDR3 has 13 residues. V was trimmed by 2 bases and J by 7 bases, leaving 12 bases between them. Germline V lookup: CDR1 SEHNR, CDR2 FQNEAQ (reference sequence). The data were taken from a study of CD8+CD57+ T cells in acquired aplastic anemia. Study conclusions and caveats: No significant difference in CD8+ Simpson's diversity was found between patients and controls. Found in both controls and patients were approximately 31 CD8+ CDR3 sequences.

Sequenced material: sorted CD4+, CD8+, or CD8+CD57+ T cells (not recorded which) from PBMCs. The chain couples TRBV7-9 to TRBJ2-7, with no clear D. The clonotype was recovered from a human donor in good health, serving as a control. The CDR3 reads CASSLRSNVEQYF. DNA for the CDR3: TGTGCCAGCAGCTTAAGGAGTAACGTTGAGCAGTACTTC.